What follows are 20 T cell receptor beta chains derived from one specimen sequenced in a study of blood T cell repertoires in COVID-19. Clones were sequenced by immunoSEQ multiplex PCR, and TCRdb holds only the in-frame ones, with some missing. The sample lists tens of thousands of clones; around 83% were seen once. The sample was peripheral blood. These receptors came from a human donor in a cohort sampled during active COVID-19.

The V and J genes are TRBV27 and TRBJ1-5, with no clear D. CDR1 is MNHEY, CDR2 SMNVEV, per germline (reference sequence). CDR3 length: 17 residues. V was pared by 4 bases and J by 4 bases, with 20 bases between. The CDR3 loop is CASSSSYDERGNQPQHF. Here the CDR3 DNA reads TGTGCCAGCAGTTCATCCTACGACGAACGGGGTAATCAGCCCCAGCATTTT.

V is TRBV5-6 and J is TRBJ2-5; maybe TRBD1 (6 bases). This CDR3 is built from 13 residues. The germline CDR1 and CDR2 sequences are SGHDT and YYEEEE. Between the trimmed V and J ends, which lost 9 bases and 0 bases, there was a span of 12 bases. The DNA of the CDR3 is TGTGCCACCTCGAGACAGGACCAAGAGACCCAGTACTTC. Residues: CATSRQDQETQYF.

The V gene is TRBV5-1, the J gene TRBJ1-1; D not resolved. Germline CDR1 SGHRS, CDR2 YFSETQ. V was shortened by 4 bases and J by 4 bases, with 8 bases between the two germline ends. The CDR3 covers 12 residues. In nucleotides, the CDR3 is TGCGCCAGCAGCCCGGGATCCACTGAAGCTTTCTTT. This gives the protein CASSPGSTEAFF.

The chain combines TRBV27 with TRBJ2-1; TRBD1 matches 7 bases. This CDR3 contains 15 residues. CDR1 is MNHEY and CDR2 is SMNVEV in the germline V gene (reference sequence). After removal of 3 bases from V and 2 bases from J, the junction contained 4 bases not matched to a gene. The CDR3 DNA reads as TGTGCCAGCAGTTTCGACAGGGACCCCTACAATGAGCAGTTCTTC. As protein: CASSFDRDPYNEQFF.

The rearrangement links TRBV19 to TRBJ1-1; 7 nucleotides agree with TRBD1. The ends lost 7 bases at V and 0 bases at J; junction bases unmatched: 5. Germline V gives CDR1 LNHDA, CDR2 SQIVND (reference sequence). The CDR3 runs 14 residues. For the CDR3, the DNA is TGTGCCAGTAAGGACGGACAGGTGAACACTGAAGCTTTCTTT. It yields the protein CASKDGQVNTEAFF.

This chain uses TRBV3-1 (or the pseudogene TRBV3-2) with TRBJ2-7, with no clear D. The length of the CDR3 is 13 residues. Germline V gene data show CDR1 as LGHDT and CDR2 as YNNKEL (reference sequence). With 1 base removed from V and 2 bases from J, the gap between germline ends came to 6 bases. CDR3 sequence (DNA): TGTGCCAGCAGCCAAGGCGGCCCCTACGAGCAGTACTTC. Amino acids: CASSQGGPYEQYF.

The chain employs TRBV6-5 and TRBJ1-1; TRBD1 agrees at 8 bases. The CDR3 runs 14 residues. The germline V gene encodes CDR1 MNHEY and CDR2 SVGAGI. The ends lost 2 bases at V and 9 bases at J; junction bases unmatched: 8. CDR3 DNA sequence: TGTGCCAGCAGTTACGATACCCGGGACAGGAAAGCTTTCTTT. It encodes CASSYDTRDRKAFF.

This clone was found once. The J gene is TRBJ2-2, the V gene TRBV21-1; TRBD1, as called in the table, went unchecked against the DNA. TRBV21-1 is noted as a pseudogene. The CDR3 is 15 amino acids. CDR3 in amino acids: CASSHQGRSTGELFF. Written as DNA, the CDR3 is TGTGCCAGCAGCCATCAGGGCAGGTCAACCGGGGAGCTGTTTTTT.

CDR3 DNA: TGCGCCAGCTCTAGCGGGGGGGTCTACGAGCAGTACTTC. Protein: CASSSGGVYEQYF. This chain connects TRBV10-2 to TRBJ2-7; 12 bases are a match to TRBD2. Germline V gene sequence: CDR1 WSHSY, CDR2 SAAADI. CDR3 length: 13 residues. V lost 8 bases, J lost 3 bases, and 2 bases stayed unmatched.

The chain links TRBV3-1 (or the pseudogene TRBV3-2) to TRBJ2-5; D not resolved. CDR3 length: 14 amino acids. In germline, CDR1 is LGHDT, CDR2 YNNKEL (reference sequence). The germline V and J ends were trimmed by 1 base and 1 base, with 7 bases remaining between them. The CDR3 nucleotides read TGTGCCAGCAGCCAAGCAAGCGCCCAAGAGACCCAGTACTTC. Residues: CASSQASAQETQYF.

CDR3 sequence reads: CSVGQGVAQPQHF. The CDR3 DNA follows: TGCAGCGTTGGACAGGGGGTCGCTCAGCCCCAGCATTTT. This sequence joins TRBV29-1 and TRBJ1-5, with 9 bases lining up with TRBD1. V was pared by 4 bases and J by 6 bases, with 4 bases of the junction left unmatched. There are 13 residues in the CDR3. Germline CDR1 reads SQVTM; CDR2 reads ANQGSEA.

The chain is built from TRBV7-2 and TRBJ2-7; a possible D gene is TRBD2 (5 bases). Trimming stripped 5 bases from V and 0 bases from J, with 17 bases between. The CDR3 covers 16 residues. CDR1 is SGHTA, CDR2 FQGNSA, per germline. The CDR3 bases are TGTGCCAGCAGCGCCCCTTTCCCGGGGTTCTCCTACGAGCAGTACTTC. Protein: CASSAPFPGFSYEQYF.

This chain connects TRBV15 to TRBJ1-1; D is possibly TRBD1 (6 bases). This CDR3 comprises 16 residues. V lost 1 base, J lost 1 base, and 13 bases lay in between. CDR1 and CDR2 (germline): LNHNV, YYDKDF (reference sequence). The DNA for the CDR3 is TGTGCCACCAGCAGAGCTACAGGGATCGGGAACACTGAAGCTTTCTTT. Amino acids: CATSRATGIGNTEAFF.

The chain couples TRBV25-1 to TRBJ1-6; D gene ambiguous. V lost 4 bases and J lost 0, with 10 bases in between. The CDR3 length is 16 residues. Germline CDR1 MGHDK, CDR2 SYGVNS. The CDR3 DNA reads as TGTGCCAGCAGTGGTCCGGTGAGCTCCTATAATTCACCCCTCCACTTT. Translating gives CASSGPVSSYNSPLHF. Drawing the rest from reference TRBV25-1 and TRBJ1-6, the complete variable domain is EADIYQTPRYLVIGTGKKITLECSQTMGHDKMYWYQQDPGMELHLIHYSYGVNSTEKGDLSSESTVSRIRTEHFPLTLESARPSHTSQYLCASSGPVSSYNSPLHFGNGTRLTVT.

The chain links TRBV5-1 to TRBJ2-2, with D perhaps matching TRBD2 (5 bases). This CDR3 is 15 amino acids long. V shed 1 base and J shed 4 bases, with 11 bases lying between them. Germline CDR1 is SGHRS and CDR2 is YFSETQ. The CDR3 is CASSLPSGVTGELFF. The CDR3 bases are TGCGCCAGCAGCTTGCCAAGCGGAGTCACCGGGGAGCTGTTTTTT.

This chain joins TRBV25-1 and TRBJ1-1, with a tentative D call TRBD1 (5 bases). CDR1 MGHDK and CDR2 SYGVNS come from the germline V gene. The ends were cut back, 5 bases at V and 1 base at J, with 11 bases in the middle. The CDR3 consists of 14 residues. CDR3 bases: TGTGCCAGCAGTCCTGGGGCTAAGAACACTGAAGCTTTCTTT. Translating it yields CASSPGAKNTEAFF.

J is TRBJ2-3 and V is TRBV2, with 10 bases that match TRBD2. The CDR3 sequence is 14 residues long. Germline V gene lookup returns CDR1 SNHLY and CDR2 FYNNEI. The V segment lost 6 bases and the J segment 7 bases; nucleotides outside the gene matches: 7. This CDR3 reads CASRVEAGGNTQYF. The CDR3 DNA follows: TGTGCCAGCAGGGTCGAAGCGGGGGGGAATACGCAGTATTTT.

The V gene is TRBV7-9, the J gene TRBJ2-3; D gene unclear. This CDR3 has 12 residues. Germline CDR1 reads SEHNR; CDR2 reads FQNEAQ (reference sequence). The germline V and J ends were trimmed by 11 bases and 4 bases, with 13 bases remaining between them. In DNA, the CDR3 is TGTGCCTCGGGTCTGGCGGCAGATACGCAGTATTTT. It is translated as CASGLAADTQYF.

V gene TRBV29-1 combines with J gene TRBJ2-6, with D possibly TRBD1 on 5 matching bases. The CDR3 consists of 14 residues. Germline CDR1 reads SQVTM; CDR2 reads ANQGSEA. Trimming left V 7 bases short and J 0 bases short, with 10 bases between. This CDR3 reads CSAGHVSGANVLTF. CDR3 nucleotides: TGCAGCGCAGGACACGTCTCTGGGGCCAACGTCCTGACTTTC. The entire variable domain, with the rest obtained from reference TRBV29-1 and TRBJ2-6, is as follows: SAVISQKPSRDICQRGTSLTIQCQVDSQVTMMFWYRQQPGQSLTLIATANQGSEATYESGFVIDKFPISRPNLTFSTLTVSNMSPEDSSIYLCSAGHVSGANVLTFGAGSRLTVL.

V is TRBV6-5 and J is TRBJ1-2; 7 bases match TRBD1. The junction had 9 bases not matched to a gene; V was cut back by 10 bases and J by 7 bases. The CDR3 runs 12 residues. Germline V gives CDR1 MNHEY, CDR2 SVGAGI. The CDR3 loop is CAISDRTGGYTF. CDR3 DNA sequence: TGTGCCATTTCGGACAGGACGGGTGGCTACACCTTC.